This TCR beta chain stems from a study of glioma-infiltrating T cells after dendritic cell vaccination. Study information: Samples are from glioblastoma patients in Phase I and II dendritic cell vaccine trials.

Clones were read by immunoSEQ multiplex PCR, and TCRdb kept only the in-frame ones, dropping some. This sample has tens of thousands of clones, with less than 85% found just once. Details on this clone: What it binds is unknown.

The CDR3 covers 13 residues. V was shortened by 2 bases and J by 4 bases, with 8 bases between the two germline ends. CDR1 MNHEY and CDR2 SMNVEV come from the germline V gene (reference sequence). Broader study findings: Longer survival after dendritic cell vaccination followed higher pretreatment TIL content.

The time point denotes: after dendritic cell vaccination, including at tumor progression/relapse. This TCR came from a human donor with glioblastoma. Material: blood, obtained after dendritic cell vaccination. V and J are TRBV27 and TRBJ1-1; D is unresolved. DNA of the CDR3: TGTGCCAGCAGTTTAGGAGGCAGCACTGAAGCTTTCTTT. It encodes CASSLGGSTEAFF.